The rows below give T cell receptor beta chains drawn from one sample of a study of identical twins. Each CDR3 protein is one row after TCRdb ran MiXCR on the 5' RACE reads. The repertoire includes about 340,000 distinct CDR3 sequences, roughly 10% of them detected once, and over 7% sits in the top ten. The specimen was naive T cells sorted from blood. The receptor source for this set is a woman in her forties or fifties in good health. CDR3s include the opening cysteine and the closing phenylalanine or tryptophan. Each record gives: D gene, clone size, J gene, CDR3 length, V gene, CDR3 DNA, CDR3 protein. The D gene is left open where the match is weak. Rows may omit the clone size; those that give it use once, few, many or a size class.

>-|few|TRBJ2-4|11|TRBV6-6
TGTGCCAGCAGGGGGGAAAACATTCAGTACTTC
CASRGENIQYF
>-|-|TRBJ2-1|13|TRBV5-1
TGCGCCAGCAGCTTAATGCTCCGCAATGAGCAGTTCTTC
CASSLMLRNEQFF
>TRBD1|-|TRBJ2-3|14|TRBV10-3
TGTGCCATCATCGGGGGACAGGTGATAGATACGCAGTATTTT
CAIIGGQVIDTQYF
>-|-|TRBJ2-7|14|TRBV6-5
TGTGCCAGCAGTTTCCTACGGGGGAATTACGAGCAGTACTTC
CASSFLRGNYEQYF
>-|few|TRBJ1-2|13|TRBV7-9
TGTGCCAGCAGCGGGTTCGGGGTGAATGGCTACACCTTC
CASSGFGVNGYTF
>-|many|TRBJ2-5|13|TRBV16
TGTGCCAGCAGCCCAGGAAAGGGGGAGACCCAGTACTTC
CASSPGKGETQYF
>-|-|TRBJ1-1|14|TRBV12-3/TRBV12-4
TGTGCCAGCAGTTCACACGGACAGAACACTGAAGCTTTCTTT
CASSSHGQNTEAFF
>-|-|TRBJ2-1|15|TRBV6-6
TGTGCCAGCACCCAAGGCCGAGGGCCCAGCAATGAGCAGTTCTTC
CASTQGRGPSNEQFF
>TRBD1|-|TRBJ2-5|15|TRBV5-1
TGCGCCAGCAGCGGATTACAGGGGAGTCAAGAGACCCAGTACTTC
CASSGLQGSQETQYF
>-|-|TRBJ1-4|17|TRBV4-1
TGCGCCAGCAGCCAAGCCCCGGCGGTGGCCTTTGGTGAAAAACTGTTTTTT
CASSQAPAVAFGEKLFF
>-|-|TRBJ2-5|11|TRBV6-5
TGTGCCAGCAGTCGGGACCAGACCCAGTACTTC
CASSRDQTQYF
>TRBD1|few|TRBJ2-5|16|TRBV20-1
TGCAGTGCTAAGGACAGGACGTATGGAAGTAAAGAGACCCAGTACTTC
CSAKDRTYGSKETQYF
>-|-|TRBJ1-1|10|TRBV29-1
TGCAGCTCCAGGGGCACTGAAGCTTTCTTT
CSSRGTEAFF
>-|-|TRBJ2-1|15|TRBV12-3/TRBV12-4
TGTGCCAGCAGCAGAGGAGGGGGCTCAGACAATGAGCAGTTCTTC
CASSRGGGSDNEQFF
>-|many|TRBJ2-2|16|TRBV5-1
TGCGCCAGCAGCTTGGGACTCAGGATGTTCACCGGGGAGCTGTTTTTT
CASSLGLRMFTGELFF
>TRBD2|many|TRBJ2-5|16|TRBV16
TGTGCCAGCAGCCATAGTAGCGGGAGGCTCCAAGAGACCCAGTACTTC
CASSHSSGRLQETQYF
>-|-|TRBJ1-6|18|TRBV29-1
TGCAGCGTTGAAATTGGGGGTCAGGTTACCTTCTATAATTCACCCCTCCACTTT
CSVEIGGQVTFYNSPLHF
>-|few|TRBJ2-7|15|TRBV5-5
TGTGCCAGCAGCTTCGTCACGAGCGGATTCTACGAGCAGTACTTC
CASSFVTSGFYEQYF
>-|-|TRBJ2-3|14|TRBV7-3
TGTGCCAGCAGCCCTTCCCGGTTGGGAGATACGCAGTATTTT
CASSPSRLGDTQYF
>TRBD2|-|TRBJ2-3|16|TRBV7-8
TGTGCCAGCAGCGCCGGGACTAGCGGCAGCACAGATACGCAGTATTTT
CASSAGTSGSTDTQYF
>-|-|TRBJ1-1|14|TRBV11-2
TGTGCCAGCAGCTTAGCCGGACGCGAGGTGGAAGCTTTCTTT
CASSLAGREVEAFF
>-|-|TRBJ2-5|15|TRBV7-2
TGTGCCAGCAGTCAAGAGTCTAAGGAGCGAGAGACCCAGTACTTC
CASSQESKERETQYF
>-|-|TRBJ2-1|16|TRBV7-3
TGTGCCAGCAGCTTAATCAGCGGAAGCTCCTACAATGAGCAGTTCTTC
CASSLISGSSYNEQFF
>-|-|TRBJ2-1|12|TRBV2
TGTGCCAGCGCTAGGGCTAGAGTTGAGCAGTTCTTC
CASARARVEQFF
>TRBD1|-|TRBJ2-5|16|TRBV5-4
TGTGCCAGCAGCTTGACGACAGGGCTTAACCAAGAGACCCAGTACTTC
CASSLTTGLNQETQYF
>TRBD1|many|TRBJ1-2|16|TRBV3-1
TGTGCCAGCAGCTTTCCCAAGGGACAGCGAGGAGATGGCTACACCTTC
CASSFPKGQRGDGYTF
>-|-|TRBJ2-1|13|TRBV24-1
TGTGCCACCAGTAGGGACACCTACAATGAGCAGTTCTTC
CATSRDTYNEQFF
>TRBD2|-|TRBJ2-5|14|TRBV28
TGTGCCAGCAGTCCAGCGTTAGCGGGAGAGACCCAGTACTTC
CASSPALAGETQYF
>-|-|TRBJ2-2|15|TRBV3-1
TGTGCCAGCAGCCAAGGGCTAGCCTTTACCGGGGAGCTGTTTTTT
CASSQGLAFTGELFF
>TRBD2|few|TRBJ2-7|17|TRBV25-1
TGTGCCAGCAGTTCTACCTGGGGCGGGAGGGCCAACTACGAGCAGTACTTC
CASSSTWGGRANYEQYF
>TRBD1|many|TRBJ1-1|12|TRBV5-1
TGCGCCAGCAGCCCCGGGACAGATGAAGCTTTCTTT
CASSPGTDEAFF
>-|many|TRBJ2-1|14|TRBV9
TGTGCCAGCAGCGTAGCTTACAGGAATGGAGAGCAGTTCTTC
CASSVAYRNGEQFF
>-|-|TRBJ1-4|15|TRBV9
TGTGCCAGCAGCGTAAGTCCAAGGTGGGATGAAAAACTGTTTTTT
CASSVSPRWDEKLFF
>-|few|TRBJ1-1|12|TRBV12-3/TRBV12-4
TGTGCCAGCAGTTTTAGGTGGACTGAAGCTTTCTTT
CASSFRWTEAFF
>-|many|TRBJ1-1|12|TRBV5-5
TGTGCCAGCAGCTTTATGAACACTGAAGCTTTCTTT
CASSFMNTEAFF
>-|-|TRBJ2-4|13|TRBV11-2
TGTGCCAGCAGCATCCGTGAGGGTAACATTCAGTACTTC
CASSIREGNIQYF
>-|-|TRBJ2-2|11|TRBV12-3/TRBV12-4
TGTGCCAGCAGGTTGTCCGGGGAGCTGTTTTTT
CASRLSGELFF
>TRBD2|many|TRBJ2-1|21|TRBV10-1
TGCGCCAGCAGAGAGGGACTAGCGGGAGCAAGGACAGAACGTTCAGACGATGAGCAGTTCTTC
CASREGLAGARTERSDDEQFF
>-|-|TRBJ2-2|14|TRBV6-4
TGTGCCAGCAAGCCCCTGGAAAACACCGGGGAGCTGTTTTTT
CASKPLENTGELFF
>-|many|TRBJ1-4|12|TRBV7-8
TGTGCCAGCAGTGCGGGCCCGGAAAAACTGTTTTTT
CASSAGPEKLFF
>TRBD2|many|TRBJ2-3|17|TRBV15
TGTGCCACCAGCAGAGATGTGGCGGGAGTGGGTACAGATACGCAGTATTTT
CATSRDVAGVGTDTQYF
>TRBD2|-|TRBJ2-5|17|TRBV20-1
TGCAGTGCTAAAGCGGGAGGGCCCGGTGGGTATCAAGAGACCCAGTACTTC
CSAKAGGPGGYQETQYF
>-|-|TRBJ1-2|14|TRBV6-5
TGTGCCAGCAGACCCCCGGGACACCACTATGGCTACACCTTC
CASRPPGHHYGYTF
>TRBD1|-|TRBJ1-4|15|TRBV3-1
TGTGCCAGCAGCCTAATAGGGCAGGGGGATGGAAAACTGTTTTTT
CASSLIGQGDGKLFF
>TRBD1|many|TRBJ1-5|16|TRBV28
TGTGCCAGCAGTCTCCGGACAGGGCGAGGCAATCAGCCCCAGCATTTT
CASSLRTGRGNQPQHF
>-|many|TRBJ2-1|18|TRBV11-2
TGTGCCAGCAGCGCTCCCAGTGGGGTTGGGGGTTCCTACAATGAGCAGTTCTTC
CASSAPSGVGGSYNEQFF